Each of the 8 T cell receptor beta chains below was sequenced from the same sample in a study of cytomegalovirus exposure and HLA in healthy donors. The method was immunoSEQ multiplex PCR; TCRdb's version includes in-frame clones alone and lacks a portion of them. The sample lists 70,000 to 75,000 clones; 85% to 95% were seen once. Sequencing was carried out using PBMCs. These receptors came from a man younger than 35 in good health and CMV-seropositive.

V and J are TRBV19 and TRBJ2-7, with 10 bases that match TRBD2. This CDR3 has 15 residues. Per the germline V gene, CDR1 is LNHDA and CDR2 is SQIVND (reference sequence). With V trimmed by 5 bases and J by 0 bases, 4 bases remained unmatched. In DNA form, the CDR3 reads TGTGCCAGTAGTTCTGGGACTAGCGTCTCCTACGAGCAGTACTTC. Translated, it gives CASSSGTSVSYEQYF.

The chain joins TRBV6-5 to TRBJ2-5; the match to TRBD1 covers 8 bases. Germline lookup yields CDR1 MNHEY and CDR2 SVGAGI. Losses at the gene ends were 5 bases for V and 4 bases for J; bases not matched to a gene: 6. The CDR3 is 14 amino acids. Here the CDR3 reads CASSQQGGRETQYF. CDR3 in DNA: TGTGCCAGCAGTCAACAGGGGGGAAGAGAGACCCAGTACTTC.

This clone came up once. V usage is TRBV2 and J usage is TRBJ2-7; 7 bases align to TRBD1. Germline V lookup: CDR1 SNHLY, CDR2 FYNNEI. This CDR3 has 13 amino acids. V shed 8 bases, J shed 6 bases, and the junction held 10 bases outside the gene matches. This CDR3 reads CASSGQEVGEQYF. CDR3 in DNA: TGTGCCAGCTCCGGACAGGAGGTGGGCGAGCAGTACTTC.

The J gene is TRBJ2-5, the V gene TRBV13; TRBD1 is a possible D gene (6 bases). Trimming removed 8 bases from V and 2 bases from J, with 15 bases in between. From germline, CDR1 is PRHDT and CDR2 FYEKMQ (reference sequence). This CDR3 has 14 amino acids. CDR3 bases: TGTGCCAGCGGACTCCGGGACATACAAGAGACCCAGTACTTC. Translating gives CASGLRDIQETQYF.

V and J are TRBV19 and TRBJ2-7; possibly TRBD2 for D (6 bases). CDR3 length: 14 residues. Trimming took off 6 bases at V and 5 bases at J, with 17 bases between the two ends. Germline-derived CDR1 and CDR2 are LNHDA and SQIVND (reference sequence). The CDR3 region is CASREGGPLDEQYF. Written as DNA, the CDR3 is TGTGCCAGTAGGGAGGGCGGACCTTTGGACGAGCAGTACTTC.

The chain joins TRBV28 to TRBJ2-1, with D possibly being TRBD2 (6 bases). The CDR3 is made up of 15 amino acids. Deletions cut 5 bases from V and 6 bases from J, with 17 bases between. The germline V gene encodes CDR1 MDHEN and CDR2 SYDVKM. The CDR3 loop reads CASSPPRQGLNEQFF. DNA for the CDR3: TGTGCCAGCAGTCCTCCTCGCCAGGGACTCAATGAGCAGTTCTTC.

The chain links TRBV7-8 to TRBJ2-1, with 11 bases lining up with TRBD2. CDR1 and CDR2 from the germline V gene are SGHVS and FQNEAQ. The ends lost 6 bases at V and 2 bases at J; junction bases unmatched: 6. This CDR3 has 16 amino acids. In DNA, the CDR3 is TGTGCCAGCAGTCCACTAGCGGGGGTGGCCTACAATGAGCAGTTCTTC. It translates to CASSPLAGVAYNEQFF.

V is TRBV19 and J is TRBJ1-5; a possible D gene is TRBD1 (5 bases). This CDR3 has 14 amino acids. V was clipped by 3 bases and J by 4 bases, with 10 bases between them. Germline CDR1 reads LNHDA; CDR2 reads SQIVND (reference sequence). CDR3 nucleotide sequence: TGTGCCAGTAGTATTACCGGGGGGAATCAGCCCCAGCATTTT. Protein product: CASSITGGNQPQHF.